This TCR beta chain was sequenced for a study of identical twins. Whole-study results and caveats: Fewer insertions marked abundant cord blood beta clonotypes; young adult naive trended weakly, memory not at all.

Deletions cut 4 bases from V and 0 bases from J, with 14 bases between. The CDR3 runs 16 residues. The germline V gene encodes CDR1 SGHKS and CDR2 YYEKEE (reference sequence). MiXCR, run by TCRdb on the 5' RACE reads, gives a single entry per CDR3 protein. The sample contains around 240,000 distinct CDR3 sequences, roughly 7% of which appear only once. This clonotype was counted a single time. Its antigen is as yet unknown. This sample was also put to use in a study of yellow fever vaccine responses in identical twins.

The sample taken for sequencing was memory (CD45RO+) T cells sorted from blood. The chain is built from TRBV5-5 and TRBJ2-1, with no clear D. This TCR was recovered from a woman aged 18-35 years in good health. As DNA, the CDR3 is TGTGCCAGCAGCCCCGAGCCCCTCTGCTCCTACAATGAGCAGTTCTTC. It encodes CASSPEPLCSYNEQFF.